Shown below are 26 T cell receptor beta chains from a single sample sequenced in a study of control samples from healthy donors and cancer patients. Here immunoSEQ multiplex PCR was the method, and the copy in TCRdb shows in-frame clones only, minus some. The table includes more than 120,000 clones, approximately 91% detected once. The sequenced material came from blood. The source is a young man in good health.

The rearrangement uses TRBV3-1 (or the pseudogene TRBV3-2) and TRBJ2-2; D might be TRBD1 (5 bases). Germline values: CDR1 LGHDT, CDR2 YNNKEL (reference sequence). The V end was cut by 0 bases, the J end by 4 bases, with 12 bases between. CDR3 length: 16 amino acids. CDR3 region: CASSQDAPTATGELFF. For the CDR3, the DNA is TGTGCCAGCAGCCAAGATGCCCCGACAGCCACCGGGGAGCTGTTTTTT.

The chain is built from TRBV7-2 and TRBJ2-3; D ambiguous. Trimming pared 1 base from V and 5 bases from J, leaving 7 bases between. Germline lookup yields CDR1 SGHTA and CDR2 FQGNSA. This CDR3 region has 13 residues. Written as DNA, the CDR3 is TGTGCCAGCAGCTTAGGGGTTGGAGATACGCAGTATTTT. It translates to CASSLGVGDTQYF.

The V and J genes are TRBV27 and TRBJ2-3; no definite D call. Germline lookup yields CDR1 MNHEY and CDR2 SMNVEV (reference sequence). V lost 5 bases and J lost 1, with 4 bases in between. The CDR3 runs 12 residues. CDR3 sequence reads: CASSPRTDTQYF. The CDR3 DNA reads TGTGCCAGCAGTCCCCGCACAGATACGCAGTATTTT.

CDR3 amino acids: CASSSYYEQYF. DNA for the CDR3: TGTGCCAGCAGTTCATACTACGAGCAGTACTTC. The chain links TRBV6-5 to TRBJ2-7, with D hard to call. V lost 4 bases, J lost 3 bases, and 4 bases lay in between. Germline lookup yields CDR1 MNHEY and CDR2 SVGAGI. The CDR3 totals 11 residues.

The gene calls are TRBV30 and TRBJ2-2, with 7 positions matching TRBD2. Unmatched junction bases numbered 6, after V lost 0 bases and J lost 5 bases. Germline V gene data show CDR1 as GTSNPN and CDR2 as SVGIG (reference sequence). The CDR3 loop spans 15 amino acids. CDR3 protein: CAWSVLGGATGELFF. The CDR3, as DNA: TGTGCCTGGAGTGTACTGGGAGGGGCGACCGGGGAGCTGTTTTTT.

This clone has a single count. This rearrangement joins TRBV5-1 to TRBJ2-4, with 7 bases that match TRBD1. The CDR3 extends over 19 amino acids. Germline-derived CDR1 and CDR2 are SGHRS and YFSETQ. Trimming removed 2 bases from V and 0 bases from J; junction bases left unmatched: 14. CDR3 sequence: CASSLQTGRGIGAKNIQYF. As DNA, the CDR3 is TGCGCCAGCAGCTTACAGACAGGGCGAGGTATCGGAGCCAAAAACATTCAGTACTTC.

This clone occurred once. V and J are TRBV19 and TRBJ2-1; D is possibly TRBD1 or TRBD2 (5 bases each). Germline lookup yields CDR1 LNHDA and CDR2 SQIVND (reference sequence). V shed 6 bases and J shed 0 bases, with 12 bases lying between them. The CDR3 length is 15 residues. In nucleotides, the CDR3 is TGTGCCAGTAGGGGGACCTCGAGCTCCTACAATGAGCAGTTCTTC. Protein sequence: CASRGTSSSYNEQFF.

The chain has TRBV10-3 and TRBJ2-3, with D possibly called TRBD1 or TRBD2 (6 bases each). Trimming removed 0 bases at V and 1 base at J, with 11 bases between. The CDR3 has 16 amino acids. Germline V lookup: CDR1 ENHRY, CDR2 SYGVKD. The CDR3 bases are TGTGCCATCAGTGAGTCGCGGGACATAGGCACAGATACGCAGTATTTT. This translates into CAISESRDIGTDTQYF.

There are a few counts of this clone. The V call is TRBV3-1 (or the pseudogene TRBV3-2), the J call TRBJ1-2; no clear D gene. The V gene's germline CDR1 is LGHDT and CDR2 YNNKEL (reference sequence). The CDR3 runs to 15 residues. The V end lost 1 base, the J end lost 4 bases, and 13 bases lay between the germline ends. Here the CDR3 DNA reads TGTGCCAGCAGCCAAGTTGTGGGCGTGATCTATGGCTACACCTTC. As protein: CASSQVVGVIYGYTF.

This chain uses TRBV7-3 with TRBJ2-1, with TRBD2 matching 12 bases. Trimming removed 1 base from V and 10 bases from J; junction bases left unmatched: 11. In germline, CDR1 is SGHTA, CDR2 FQGTGA. This CDR3 contains 17 residues. The CDR3 loop is CASSLNAGTSGPGEQFF. The DNA for the CDR3 is TGTGCCAGCAGCTTAAACGCCGGGACTAGCGGGCCCGGGGAGCAGTTCTTC.

V gene TRBV10-3 combines with J gene TRBJ2-1; possible D gene TRBD1, 5 bases. Germline V gene lookup returns CDR1 ENHRY and CDR2 SYGVKD. This CDR3 has 13 amino acids. Deletions cut 4 bases from V and 3 bases from J, with 7 bases between. CDR3 sequence (DNA): TGTGCCATCAGTGTAGACAGCTACAATGAGCAGTTCTTC. This gives the protein CAISVDSYNEQFF.

The chain links TRBV9 to TRBJ2-3; 10 nucleotides line up with TRBD2. Germline-derived CDR1 and CDR2 are SGDLS and YYNGEE. There are 15 residues in the CDR3. The V segment lost 3 bases and the J segment 5 bases; nucleotides outside the gene matches: 6. CDR3 nucleotide sequence: TGTGCCAGCAGCGATTCCGGGACTAGCGTAGATACGCAGTATTTT. This codes for CASSDSGTSVDTQYF.

The J gene is TRBJ2-1, the V gene TRBV2; TRBD1 matches at 7 bases. The CDR3 covers 13 residues. CDR1 and CDR2 from the germline V gene are SNHLY and FYNNEI. J gave up 7 bases and V 8 bases, and 8 bases lay outside the gene matches. CDR3: CASRQGRANEQFF. CDR3 sequence (DNA): TGTGCCAGCCGACAGGGAAGAGCAAATGAGCAGTTCTTC.

The chain is built from TRBV7-8 and TRBJ1-5; no clear D. Germline V gene lookup returns CDR1 SGHVS and CDR2 FQNEAQ. The V and J ends lost 0 bases and 0 bases respectively, with 0 bases between them. The CDR3 has 13 amino acids. The DNA of the CDR3 is TGTGCCAGCAGCTTAGCTAGCAATCAGCCCCAGCATTTT. This translates into CASSLASNQPQHF. The whole variable domain, filled in from reference TRBV7-8 and TRBJ1-5, reads GAGVSQSPRYKVAKRGQDVALRCDPISGHVSLFWYQQALGQGPEFLTYFQNEAQLDKSGLPSDRFFAERPEGSVSTLKIQRTQQEDSAVYLCASSLASNQPQHFGDGTRLSIL.

CDR3: CASSDYWSGDGYTF. CDR3 DNA sequence: TGTGCCAGCAGTGATTATTGGTCAGGGGATGGCTACACCTTC. The rearrangement links TRBV2 to TRBJ1-2; D possibly corresponds to TRBD1 (6 bases). Germline CDR1 reads SNHLY; CDR2 reads FYNNEI. The V end lost 3 bases, the J end lost 6 bases, and 14 bases lay between the germline ends. There are 14 residues in the CDR3. Filled out from reference TRBV2 and TRBJ1-2, the complete variable domain reads EPEVTQTPSHQVTQMGQEVILRCVPISNHLYFYWYRQILGQKVEFLVSFYNNEISEKSEIFDDQFSVERPDGSNFTLKIRSTKLEDSAMYFCASSDYWSGDGYTFGSGTRLTVV.

This chain uses TRBV11-2 with TRBJ1-2, with TRBD1 matching over 11 bases. Germline V lookup: CDR1 SGHAT, CDR2 FQNNGV. Trimming removed 1 base from V and 4 bases from J; junction bases left unmatched: 2. The CDR3 consists of 15 residues. CDR3 residues: CASSLVGTGGYGYTF. CDR3 bases: TGTGCCAGCAGCTTAGTTGGGACAGGGGGCTATGGCTACACCTTC.

The V and J genes are TRBV5-1 and TRBJ1-1, with D possibly matching TRBD1 (6 bases). V was clipped by 0 bases and J by 6 bases, with 18 bases between them. This CDR3 contains 16 residues. The germline gives CDR1 SGHRS, CDR2 YFSETQ. The CDR3 DNA follows: TGCGCCAGCAGCTTGGCCTCTGGGGGCCCCGCCCCTGAAGCTTTCTTT. Its protein is CASSLASGGPAPEAFF.

The chain has TRBV5-4 and TRBJ2-3, with 9 bases that match TRBD1. CDR1 is SGHNT, CDR2 YYREEE, per germline (reference sequence). V trimming: 2 bases; J trimming: 3 bases; junction bases outside the gene matches: 10. This CDR3 spans 17 amino acids. The CDR3 reads CASSFTLGQGRTDTQYF. CDR3 sequence (DNA): TGTGCCAGCAGCTTTACACTGGGACAGGGAAGGACAGATACGCAGTATTTT.

The V call is TRBV5-1, the J call TRBJ2-6; D is unclear. The CDR3 covers 16 residues. The ends were cut back, 0 bases at V and 2 bases at J, with 9 bases in the middle. Germline CDR1 reads SGHRS; CDR2 reads YFSETQ. CDR3 bases: TGCGCCAGCAGCTTGGCCCCCTCGGCTGGGGCCAACGTCCTGACTTTC. It specifies CASSLAPSAGANVLTF.

V usage is TRBV28 and J usage is TRBJ1-2, with D unresolved. V lost 2 bases and J lost 2, with 6 bases in between. The CDR3 is 13 residues long. Germline CDR1 is MDHEN and CDR2 is SYDVKM. CDR3 in DNA: TGTGCCAGCAGTTTACCGATAAACTATGGCTACACCTTC. Amino acid sequence: CASSLPINYGYTF.

Here the CDR3 DNA reads TGTGCCAGCAGTGACTCCCCAATATGGGACAGGGGCAATGAGCAGTTCTTC. This gives the protein CASSDSPIWDRGNEQFF. This rearrangement joins TRBV6-4 to TRBJ2-1, with TRBD1 matching over 10 bases. The CDR3 length is 17 residues. The germline V gene encodes CDR1 MRHNA and CDR2 SNTAGT. V gave up 0 bases and J gave up 6 bases; unmatched junction bases: 8.

The V gene is TRBV7-9, the J gene TRBJ1-2; D gene ambiguous. CDR1 is SEHNR and CDR2 is FQNEAQ in the germline V gene (reference sequence). The CDR3 is 12 amino acids. Trimming left V 3 bases short and J 8 bases short, with 10 bases between. For the CDR3, the DNA is TGTGCCAGCAGCTTTTTAGCGGTCGGCTACACCTTC. Its protein is CASSFLAVGYTF.

The V gene is TRBV19, the J gene TRBJ1-1, with D unresolved. Germline V lookup: CDR1 LNHDA, CDR2 SQIVND (reference sequence). This CDR3 comprises 15 residues. The V gene lost 7 bases and the J gene lost 1 base, with 16 bases spanning the gap. Here the CDR3 reads CASNYKVSGNTEAFF. In nucleotides, the CDR3 is TGTGCCAGTAACTATAAGGTTTCCGGGAACACTGAAGCTTTCTTT. Full variable domain (remainder filled in from reference TRBV19 and TRBJ1-1): DGGITQSPKYLFRKEGQNVTLSCEQNLNHDAMYWYRQDPGQGLRLIYYSQIVNDFQKGDIAEGYSVSREKKESFPLTVTSAQKNPTAFYLCASNYKVSGNTEAFFGQGTRLTVV.

A single count supports this clone. This chain links TRBV7-6 with TRBJ1-3; no firm D call. Germline V gene sequence: CDR1 SGHVS, CDR2 FNYEAQ. The CDR3 spans 15 residues. With 1 base removed from V and 0 bases from J, the gap between germline ends came to 7 bases. CDR3 bases: TGTGCCAGCAGCTTAGACGGCCTCTCTGGAAACACCATATATTTT. As protein: CASSLDGLSGNTIYF.

The chain is built from TRBV21-1 and TRBJ2-1; the D call of TRBD1 is as the table states it, not checked on the DNA. TRBV21-1 is marked as a pseudogene. CDR3 length equals 12 residues. This chain's CDR3 is CASSPQGNEQFF. Here the CDR3 DNA reads TGTGCCAGCAGCCCCCAGGGGAATGAGCAGTTCTTC.

This sequence joins TRBV28 and TRBJ2-2; 9 bases line up with TRBD1. V was clipped by 5 bases and J by 4 bases; unmatched bases: 8. The V gene's germline CDR1 is MDHEN and CDR2 SYDVKM. This CDR3 is 16 amino acids long. In DNA form, the CDR3 reads TGTGCCAGCAGTCAGGACAGGGGCGCGATCACCGGGGAGCTGTTTTTT. Its protein is CASSQDRGAITGELFF.